Listed below are T cell receptor beta chains from one sample, sequenced in a study of T cell responses to AZD1222 COVID-19 vaccine. Produced via immunoSEQ multiplex PCR; TCRdb's table is partial and in-frame only. The sample lists about 160,000 clones; around 90% were seen once. This specimen consisted of peripheral blood, obtained on day 0 of AZD1222 vaccination. The receptors stem from an adult in good health. The CDR3 runs from the conserved cysteine through the conserved F or W. A D gene is named only where the DNA matches it firmly. Some rows mark clone size as missing; the rest say once, few, many or name a class of expanded clone.

cdr3_nt: TGTGCCAGCAGTTACGGATATAACTATGGCTACACCTTC; cdr3_aa: CASSYGYNYGYTF; clone_size: NA; j_call: TRBJ1-2; d_call: NA; v_call: TRBV6-2/TRBV6-3
cdr3_nt: TGTGCCAGCAGCTTAGGGGGACTTGTCGCTGAAGCTTTCTTT; cdr3_aa: CASSLGGLVAEAFF; clone_size: few; j_call: TRBJ1-1; d_call: NA; v_call: TRBV7-2
cdr3_nt: TGTGCCAGCAGCTTACACGCGGGTGGCAATCAGCCCCAGCATTTT; cdr3_aa: CASSLHAGGNQPQHF; clone_size: NA; j_call: TRBJ1-5; d_call: NA; v_call: TRBV7-2
cdr3_nt: TGTGCCAGTAGAAGGGCGGGGACACAAAACACCGGGGAGCTGTTTTTT; cdr3_aa: CASRRAGTQNTGELFF; clone_size: once; j_call: TRBJ2-2; d_call: NA; v_call: TRBV19
cdr3_nt: TGTGCCAGCAGCTTAGCCGGCAGGCGAGGCAATGAGCAGTTCTTC; cdr3_aa: CASSLAGRRGNEQFF; clone_size: NA; j_call: TRBJ2-1; d_call: NA; v_call: TRBV11-2
cdr3_nt: TGTGCCAGCAGTTACCGACCCGGGAGCTCTGGAAACACCATATATTTT; cdr3_aa: CASSYRPGSSGNTIYF; clone_size: NA; j_call: TRBJ1-3; d_call: NA; v_call: TRBV6-6
cdr3_nt: TGTGCCAGTAGTAAAGACAGGGCAAACGCCGGGGAGCTGTTTTTT; cdr3_aa: CASSKDRANAGELFF; clone_size: few; j_call: TRBJ2-2; d_call: TRBD1; v_call: TRBV19
cdr3_nt: TGCAGTGCTAGTACAGGGGACGGCAATCAGCCCCAGCATTTT; cdr3_aa: CSASTGDGNQPQHF; clone_size: NA; j_call: TRBJ1-5; d_call: TRBD1; v_call: TRBV20-1
cdr3_nt: TGTGCCAGCACGACAGGGAGCTCTGGAAACACCATATATTTT; cdr3_aa: CASTTGSSGNTIYF; clone_size: NA; j_call: TRBJ1-3; d_call: TRBD1; v_call: TRBV7-2
cdr3_nt: TGTGCCAGTAGTATAGGAGTCTTGAACACTGAAGCTTTCTTT; cdr3_aa: CASSIGVLNTEAFF; clone_size: NA; j_call: TRBJ1-1; d_call: NA; v_call: TRBV19
cdr3_nt: TGTGCCATCAGTGAGCCGGGACAGGGATTGGGCACCTACGAGCAGTACTTC; cdr3_aa: CAISEPGQGLGTYEQYF; clone_size: NA; j_call: TRBJ2-7; d_call: TRBD1; v_call: TRBV10-3
cdr3_nt: TGTGCCAGCAGCTTGGCCGACAGGGATTCATATGGCTACACCTTC; cdr3_aa: CASSLADRDSYGYTF; clone_size: NA; j_call: TRBJ1-2; d_call: TRBD1; v_call: TRBV5-8
cdr3_nt: TGCAGTGCTAGTGGTCCCTTTGGCTACACCTTC; cdr3_aa: CSASGPFGYTF; clone_size: NA; j_call: TRBJ1-2; d_call: NA; v_call: TRBV20-1
cdr3_nt: TGTGCCAGCAGCTTTTTTGGCCGGGAGCTGTTTTTT; cdr3_aa: CASSFFGRELFF; clone_size: few; j_call: TRBJ2-2; d_call: NA; v_call: TRBV7-2
cdr3_nt: TGCAGCGTCCAAGGCTACCCCGGGACTAGCGGGTTCAATGAGCAGTTCTTC; cdr3_aa: CSVQGYPGTSGFNEQFF; clone_size: NA; j_call: TRBJ2-1; d_call: TRBD2; v_call: TRBV29-1
cdr3_nt: TGCGCCAGCCGCCCCGGACAGCAGAACACTGAAGCTTTCTTT; cdr3_aa: CASRPGQQNTEAFF; clone_size: NA; j_call: TRBJ1-1; d_call: NA; v_call: TRBV5-1
cdr3_nt: TGTGCCAGTAGAGCGGGAGTCGGCACAGATACGCAGTATTTT; cdr3_aa: CASRAGVGTDTQYF; clone_size: once; j_call: TRBJ2-3; d_call: TRBD2; v_call: TRBV19
cdr3_nt: TGTGCCAGCAGTGGAATGGTGGGCCCTGCCTACGAGCAGTACTTC; cdr3_aa: CASSGMVGPAYEQYF; clone_size: NA; j_call: TRBJ2-7; d_call: NA; v_call: TRBV2
cdr3_nt: TGCGCCAGCAGCTTGGTTAGCGGGAGAGGAACAGATACGCAGTATTTT; cdr3_aa: CASSLVSGRGTDTQYF; clone_size: NA; j_call: TRBJ2-3; d_call: TRBD2; v_call: TRBV5-1
cdr3_nt: TGCGCCAGCAGCCAAGTAACAGGTAGCAATCAGCCCCAGCATTTT; cdr3_aa: CASSQVTGSNQPQHF; clone_size: NA; j_call: TRBJ1-5; d_call: NA; v_call: TRBV4-1
cdr3_nt: TGTGCCAGCTCACCATTGGCAGATACGCAGTATTTT; cdr3_aa: CASSPLADTQYF; clone_size: NA; j_call: TRBJ2-3; d_call: NA; v_call: TRBV18
cdr3_nt: TGTGCCTGGATCAGGGCGAGCTATGGCTACACCTTC; cdr3_aa: CAWIRASYGYTF; clone_size: NA; j_call: TRBJ1-2; d_call: NA; v_call: TRBV30
cdr3_nt: TGTGCCAGCAGCCCCCTAGACAGGGACGGCTATGGCTACACCTTC; cdr3_aa: CASSPLDRDGYGYTF; clone_size: NA; j_call: TRBJ1-2; d_call: TRBD1; v_call: TRBV9
cdr3_nt: TGTGCCAGCGGGGAAAACACCATATATTTT; cdr3_aa: CASGENTIYF; clone_size: NA; j_call: TRBJ1-3; d_call: NA; v_call: TRBV2
cdr3_nt: TGTGCCAGCAGTCAAGACCTAATTAACACTGAAGCTTTCTTT; cdr3_aa: CASSQDLINTEAFF; clone_size: NA; j_call: TRBJ1-1; d_call: NA; v_call: TRBV2
cdr3_nt: TGTGCCAGCAGTTTAGGCATAACAGGGATTCTCTTGGGCTACACCTTC; cdr3_aa: CASSLGITGILLGYTF; clone_size: once; j_call: TRBJ1-2; d_call: NA; v_call: TRBV28
cdr3_nt: TGTGCCAGCAGTTTATGGTGGGCGAAGAAAAACATTCAGTACTTC; cdr3_aa: CASSLWWAKKNIQYF; clone_size: NA; j_call: TRBJ2-4; d_call: NA; v_call: TRBV28
cdr3_nt: TGCGCCAGCAGCTTGGCTAATCCCGCGGAAATCAACACTGAAGCTTTCTTT; cdr3_aa: CASSLANPAEINTEAFF; clone_size: NA; j_call: TRBJ1-1; d_call: NA; v_call: TRBV5-1
cdr3_nt: TGTGCCAGCAGTCGCGAATGGACAGGGGCTGGAAACACCATATATTTT; cdr3_aa: CASSREWTGAGNTIYF; clone_size: NA; j_call: TRBJ1-3; d_call: TRBD1; v_call: TRBV27
cdr3_nt: TGTGCCAGCAGGGGACATCCGAACACCGGGGAGCTGTTTTTT; cdr3_aa: CASRGHPNTGELFF; clone_size: NA; j_call: TRBJ2-2; d_call: NA; v_call: TRBV11-2
cdr3_nt: TGTGCCAGCCGGGGTGCGACCGGGGGCTACACCTTC; cdr3_aa: CASRGATGGYTF; clone_size: NA; j_call: TRBJ1-2; d_call: NA; v_call: TRBV6-5
cdr3_nt: TGTGCCAGCAGCATGCGGACGGGGAGCTCCTACGAGCAGTACTTC; cdr3_aa: CASSMRTGSSYEQYF; clone_size: once; j_call: TRBJ2-7; d_call: NA; v_call: TRBV9
cdr3_nt: TGTGCCAGCAGTTACTCTGGGGGGATTGGGCATCAGCCCCAGCATTTT; cdr3_aa: CASSYSGGIGHQPQHF; clone_size: NA; j_call: TRBJ1-5; d_call: NA; v_call: TRBV6-2/TRBV6-3
cdr3_nt: TGTGCCAGCAGCTCCTCAACTGAGCAGTTCTTC; cdr3_aa: CASSSSTEQFF; clone_size: NA; j_call: TRBJ2-1; d_call: NA; v_call: TRBV7-2
cdr3_nt: TGTGCCAGCTCACCCCCCCCCAGCGGGTGGGCCGGGACCCAAGAGACCCAGTACTTC; cdr3_aa: CASSPPPSGWAGTQETQYF; clone_size: NA; j_call: TRBJ2-5; d_call: NA; v_call: TRBV18
cdr3_nt: TGCGCCAGCAGCCAAGATGTGGGGGGCACTCAGCCCCAGCATTTT; cdr3_aa: CASSQDVGGTQPQHF; clone_size: NA; j_call: TRBJ1-5; d_call: NA; v_call: TRBV4-1
cdr3_nt: TGTGCCAGCAGTACTCCACGGAGGATGAACACTGAAGCTTTCTTT; cdr3_aa: CASSTPRRMNTEAFF; clone_size: NA; j_call: TRBJ1-1; d_call: NA; v_call: TRBV6-2/TRBV6-3
cdr3_nt: TGTGCCAGCAGCTTACCCGGGGGGGAAAGCTCTGGGGCCAACGTCCTGACTTTC; cdr3_aa: CASSLPGGESSGANVLTF; clone_size: NA; j_call: TRBJ2-6; d_call: TRBD2; v_call: TRBV7-9
cdr3_nt: TGTGCCAGCAGTTCCCCGCCGCCCGGGCGACCCGAAGCTTTCTTT; cdr3_aa: CASSSPPPGRPEAFF; clone_size: NA; j_call: TRBJ1-1; d_call: NA; v_call: TRBV28
cdr3_nt: TGTGCCAGCAGTGAACAGGGTTCTGGAAACACCATATATTTT; cdr3_aa: CASSEQGSGNTIYF; clone_size: NA; j_call: TRBJ1-3; d_call: NA; v_call: TRBV25-1
cdr3_nt: TGTGCCAGCAGTGGATCGTACGAGCAGTACTTC; cdr3_aa: CASSGSYEQYF; clone_size: NA; j_call: TRBJ2-7; d_call: NA; v_call: TRBV25-1
cdr3_nt: TGTGCCATCAGTAGCCCACCCGAGGGGGTGGCGTACTTC; cdr3_aa: CAISSPPEGVAYF; clone_size: once; j_call: TRBJ2-7; d_call: NA; v_call: TRBV10-3
cdr3_nt: TGTGCCAGCAGTTTAGGAGGGGGCGAGCAGTACTTC; cdr3_aa: CASSLGGGEQYF; clone_size: NA; j_call: TRBJ2-7; d_call: NA; v_call: TRBV6-5
cdr3_nt: TGTGCCAGCAGCGTAGAACAGAATCACTATGGCTACACCTTC; cdr3_aa: CASSVEQNHYGYTF; clone_size: NA; j_call: TRBJ1-2; d_call: NA; v_call: TRBV9
cdr3_nt: TGCGCCAGCAGTGACCCCCGGGACCACCGAAATTCACCCCTCCACTTT; cdr3_aa: CASSDPRDHRNSPLHF; clone_size: NA; j_call: TRBJ1-6; d_call: NA; v_call: TRBV10-2
cdr3_nt: TGTGCCAGTAGTACTCGACAGGGAAGGACTGAAGCTTTCTTT; cdr3_aa: CASSTRQGRTEAFF; clone_size: NA; j_call: TRBJ1-1; d_call: TRBD1; v_call: TRBV19
cdr3_nt: TGTGCCACGGGACAGGGAAATGAAAAACTGTTTTTT; cdr3_aa: CATGQGNEKLFF; clone_size: NA; j_call: TRBJ1-4; d_call: TRBD1; v_call: TRBV19
cdr3_nt: TGTGCCAGCAGCGTAGGGGCCTCTTCCCTTCTTCCCAATGAGCAGTTCTTC; cdr3_aa: CASSVGASSLLPNEQFF; clone_size: NA; j_call: TRBJ2-1; d_call: NA; v_call: TRBV9
cdr3_nt: TGTGCCAGTAGCTCCGAGGGGCTTGGAGGCTACACCTTC; cdr3_aa: CASSSEGLGGYTF; clone_size: NA; j_call: TRBJ1-2; d_call: NA; v_call: TRBV19
cdr3_nt: TGTGCCAGTAGTATATATCTAGCGGTAAGCTCCTACGAGCAGTACTTC; cdr3_aa: CASSIYLAVSSYEQYF; clone_size: NA; j_call: TRBJ2-7; d_call: TRBD2; v_call: TRBV19
cdr3_nt: TGTGCCAGCAGCCACGCTCACCATGGGGGACACGTCCCATACGAGCAGTACTTC; cdr3_aa: CASSHAHHGGHVPYEQYF; clone_size: few; j_call: TRBJ2-7; d_call: NA; v_call: TRBV3-1/TRBV3-2
cdr3_nt: TGTGCCAGCAGGCTCCCCCCGAGTAATGAGCAGTTCTTC; cdr3_aa: CASRLPPSNEQFF; clone_size: NA; j_call: TRBJ2-1; d_call: NA; v_call: TRBV27
cdr3_nt: TGTGCCAGCAGTTACGACAGGGGAGCCGACATTCAGTACTTC; cdr3_aa: CASSYDRGADIQYF; clone_size: once; j_call: TRBJ2-4; d_call: TRBD1; v_call: TRBV27
cdr3_nt: TGTGCCATCAGTGAGGGTACCTATGGCTACACCTTC; cdr3_aa: CAISEGTYGYTF; clone_size: NA; j_call: TRBJ1-2; d_call: NA; v_call: TRBV10-3
cdr3_nt: TGTGCCAGCAGCCCAGGATCGGGTTTTGGAAACACCATATATTTT; cdr3_aa: CASSPGSGFGNTIYF; clone_size: NA; j_call: TRBJ1-3; d_call: NA; v_call: TRBV5-4